The 3 T cell receptor beta chains listed next were all sequenced from one sample in a study of spatial heterogeneity in lung cancer. Via MiXCR, TCRdb re-called the 5' RACE reads, giving one row per CDR3 protein. Of some 10,000 distinct CDR3 sequences in the sample, about 6% were seen once. Study-level points and caveats: Counts of expanded alpha and beta TCRs within tumors tracked the tumor nonsynonymous mutation count.

Time point in this sample: sample taken at primary tumor resection. Their cognate antigens are unknown. The sample here was lung tumor tissue, taken at surgery. These receptor sequences come from a male donor with early-stage non-small cell lung cancer.

This clonotype showed up many times. This chain joins TRBV20-1 and TRBJ2-7; weak D call: TRBD2 (5 bases). CDR1 DFQATT and CDR2 SNEGSKA come from the germline V gene (reference sequence). The CDR3 sequence is 13 residues long. The germline V and J ends were trimmed by 5 bases and 7 bases, with 18 bases remaining between them. The CDR3 DNA reads as TGCAGTGCTGGGAAAGCGGATGGGAGAGAGCAGTACGTC. It translates to CSAGKADGREQYV.

This clonotype was picked up many times. J is TRBJ1-4 and V is TRBV2; no reliable D call. This CDR3 has 14 amino acids. Per the germline V gene, CDR1 is SNHLY and CDR2 is FYNNEI. Trimming took off 6 bases at V and 7 bases at J, with 15 bases between the two ends. CDR3 loop: CASRPNNQGEKLFF. As DNA, the CDR3 is TGTGCCAGCAGACCAAACAACCAAGGTGAAAAACTGTTTTTT.

This clonotype was seen many times. The rearrangement links TRBV12-3 or TRBV12-4 to TRBJ2-1; possible D gene TRBD2, 6 bases. This CDR3 spans 15 amino acids. V lost 2 bases and J 5 bases, leaving 13 bases between the germline ends. The CDR3 protein is CASSLTGLWDNEQFF. For the CDR3, the DNA is TGTGCCAGCAGTTTAACGGGACTTTGGGACAATGAGCAGTTCTTC.